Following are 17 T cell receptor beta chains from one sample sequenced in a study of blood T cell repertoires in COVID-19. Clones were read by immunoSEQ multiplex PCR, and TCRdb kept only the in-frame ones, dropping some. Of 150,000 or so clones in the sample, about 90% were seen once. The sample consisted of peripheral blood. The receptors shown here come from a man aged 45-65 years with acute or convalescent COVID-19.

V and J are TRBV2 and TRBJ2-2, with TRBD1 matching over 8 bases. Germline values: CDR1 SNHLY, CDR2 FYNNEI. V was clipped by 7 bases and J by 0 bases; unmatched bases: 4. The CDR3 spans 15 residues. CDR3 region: CASTEQGANTGELFF. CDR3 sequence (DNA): TGTGCCAGCACAGAACAGGGGGCGAACACCGGGGAGCTGTTTTTT.

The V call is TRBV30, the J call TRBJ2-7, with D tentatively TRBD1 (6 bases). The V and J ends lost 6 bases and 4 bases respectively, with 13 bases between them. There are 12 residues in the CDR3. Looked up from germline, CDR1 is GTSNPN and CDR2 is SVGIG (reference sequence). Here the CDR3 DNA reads TGTGCCTGTGCAGGGGTCTATTACGAGCAGTACTTC. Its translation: CACAGVYYEQYF.

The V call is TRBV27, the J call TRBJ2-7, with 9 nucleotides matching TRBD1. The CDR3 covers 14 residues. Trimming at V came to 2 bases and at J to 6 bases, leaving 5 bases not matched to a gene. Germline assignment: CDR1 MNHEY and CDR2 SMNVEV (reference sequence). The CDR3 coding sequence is TGTGCCAGCAGTTTAGGACAGGGGACCCGCGAGCAGTACTTC. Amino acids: CASSLGQGTREQYF.

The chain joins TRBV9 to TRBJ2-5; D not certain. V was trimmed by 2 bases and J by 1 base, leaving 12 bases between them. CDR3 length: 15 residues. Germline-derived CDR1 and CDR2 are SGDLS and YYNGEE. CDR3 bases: TGTGCCAGCAGCGTCGGCCTCAGGCCCCAAGAGACCCAGTACTTC. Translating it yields CASSVGLRPQETQYF. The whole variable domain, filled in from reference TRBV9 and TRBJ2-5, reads DSGVTQTPKHLITATGQRVTLRCSPRSGDLSVYWYQQSLDQGLQFLIQYYNGEERAKGNILERFSAQQFPDLHSELNLSSLELGDSALYFCASSVGLRPQETQYFGPGTRLLVL.

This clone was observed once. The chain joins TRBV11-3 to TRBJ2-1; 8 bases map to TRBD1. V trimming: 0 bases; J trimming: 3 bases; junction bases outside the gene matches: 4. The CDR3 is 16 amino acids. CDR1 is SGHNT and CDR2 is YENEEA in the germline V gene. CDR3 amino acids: CASSLEGQGYYNEQFF. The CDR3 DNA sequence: TGTGCCAGCAGCTTAGAAGGACAGGGTTACTACAATGAGCAGTTCTTC.

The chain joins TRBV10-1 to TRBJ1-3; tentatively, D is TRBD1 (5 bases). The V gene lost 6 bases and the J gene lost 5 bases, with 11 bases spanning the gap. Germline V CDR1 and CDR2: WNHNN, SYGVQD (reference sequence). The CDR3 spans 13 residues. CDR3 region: CASSPDIRNTIYF. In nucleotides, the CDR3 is TGCGCCAGCAGCCCGGACATCCGAAACACCATATATTTT.

In DNA form, the CDR3 reads TGTGCCAGCAAGGCTAGCGGGGGGATCTACAATGAGCAGTTCTTC. It yields the protein CASKASGGIYNEQFF. The chain carries TRBV28 and TRBJ2-1; 11 nucleotides align to TRBD2. With V trimmed by 7 bases and J by 3 bases, 5 bases remained unmatched. The length of the CDR3 is 15 residues. From germline, CDR1 is MDHEN and CDR2 SYDVKM.

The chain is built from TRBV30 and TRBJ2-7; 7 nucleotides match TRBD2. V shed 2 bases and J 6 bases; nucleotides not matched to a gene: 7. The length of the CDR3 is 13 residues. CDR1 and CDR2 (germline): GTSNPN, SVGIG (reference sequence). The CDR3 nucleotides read TGTGCCTGGAGTCAAAGCGGGAAGGGCGAGCAGTACTTC. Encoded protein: CAWSQSGKGEQYF.

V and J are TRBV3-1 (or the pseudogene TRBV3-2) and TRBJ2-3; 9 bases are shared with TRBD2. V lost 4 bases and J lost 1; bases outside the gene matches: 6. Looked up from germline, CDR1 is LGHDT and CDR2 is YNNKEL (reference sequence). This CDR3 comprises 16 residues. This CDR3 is CASSPPGLAGTDTQYF. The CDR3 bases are TGTGCCAGCAGCCCTCCGGGACTAGCAGGCACAGATACGCAGTATTTT.

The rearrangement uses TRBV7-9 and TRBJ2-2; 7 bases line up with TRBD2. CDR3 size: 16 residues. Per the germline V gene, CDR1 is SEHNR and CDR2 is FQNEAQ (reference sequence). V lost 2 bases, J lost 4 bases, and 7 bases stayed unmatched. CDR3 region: CASSLKGGFSTGELFF. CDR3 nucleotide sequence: TGTGCCAGCAGCTTAAAGGGAGGGTTTAGCACCGGGGAGCTGTTTTTT.

The CDR3 loop reads CASSPIGMGATNEKLFF. The CDR3 DNA reads as TGTGCCAGCTCACCCATCGGGATGGGAGCAACTAATGAAAAACTGTTTTTT. V and J are TRBV18 and TRBJ1-4; D unclear. The V and J ends lost 3 bases and 0 bases respectively, with 14 bases between them. CDR1 and CDR2 (germline): KGHSH, LQKENI. The CDR3 extends over 17 amino acids.

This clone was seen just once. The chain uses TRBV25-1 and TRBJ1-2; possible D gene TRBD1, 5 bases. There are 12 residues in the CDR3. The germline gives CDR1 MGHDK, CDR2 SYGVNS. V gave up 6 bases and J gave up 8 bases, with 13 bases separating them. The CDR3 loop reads CASRGQGSGYTF. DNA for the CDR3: TGTGCCAGCAGGGGGCAGGGCAGCGGCTACACCTTC.

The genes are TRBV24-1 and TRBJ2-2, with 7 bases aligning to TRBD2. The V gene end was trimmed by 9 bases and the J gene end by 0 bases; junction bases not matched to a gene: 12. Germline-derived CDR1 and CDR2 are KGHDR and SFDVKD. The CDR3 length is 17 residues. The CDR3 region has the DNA TGTGCCACCTCACGGTCGAGCGGGACGGCGAACACCGGGGAGCTGTTTTTT. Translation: CATSRSSGTANTGELFF.

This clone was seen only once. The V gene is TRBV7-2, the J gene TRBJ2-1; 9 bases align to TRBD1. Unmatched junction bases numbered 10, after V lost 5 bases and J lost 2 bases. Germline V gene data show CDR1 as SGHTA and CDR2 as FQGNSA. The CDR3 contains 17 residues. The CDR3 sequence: CASSTTAGTGPYNEQFF. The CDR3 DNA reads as TGTGCCAGCAGCACGACGGCCGGGACAGGGCCCTACAATGAGCAGTTCTTC. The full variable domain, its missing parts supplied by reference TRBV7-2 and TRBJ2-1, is GAGVSQSPSNKVTEKGKDVELRCDPISGHTALYWYRQSLGQGLEFLIYFQGNSAPDKSGLPSDRFSAERTGGSVSTLTIQRTQQEDSAVYLCASSTTAGTGPYNEQFFGPGTRLTVL.

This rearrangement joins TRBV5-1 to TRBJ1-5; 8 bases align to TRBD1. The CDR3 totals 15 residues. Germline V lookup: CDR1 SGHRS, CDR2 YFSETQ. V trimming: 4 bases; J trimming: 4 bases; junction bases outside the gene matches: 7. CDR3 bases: TGCGCCAGCAGCCCGGGGACAGGCTCAAATCAGCCCCAGCATTTT. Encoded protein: CASSPGTGSNQPQHF. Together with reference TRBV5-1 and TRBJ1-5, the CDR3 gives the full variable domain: KAGVTQTPRYLIKTRGQQVTLSCSPISGHRSVSWYQQTPGQGLQFLFEYFSETQRNKGNFPGRFSGRQFSNSRSEMNVSTLELGDSALYLCASSPGTGSNQPQHFGDGTRLSIL.

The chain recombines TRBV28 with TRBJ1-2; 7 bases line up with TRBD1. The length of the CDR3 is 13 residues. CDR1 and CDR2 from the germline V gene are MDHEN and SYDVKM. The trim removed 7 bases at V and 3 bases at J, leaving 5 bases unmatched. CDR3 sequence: CASTLDRYYGYTF. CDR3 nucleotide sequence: TGTGCCAGCACCTTGGACAGGTACTATGGCTACACCTTC.

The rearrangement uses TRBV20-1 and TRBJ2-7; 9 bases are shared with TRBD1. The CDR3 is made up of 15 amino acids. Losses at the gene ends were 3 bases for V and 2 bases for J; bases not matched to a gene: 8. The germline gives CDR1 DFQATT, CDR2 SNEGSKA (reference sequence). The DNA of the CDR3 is TGCAGTGCTAGTAAAGGGACAGGGTATACCTACGAGCAGTACTTC. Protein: CSASKGTGYTYEQYF.